This TCR beta chain was identified during a study of T cell repertoires in cytomegalovirus infection. Findings of the study overall: The response measured ex vivo was dominated by TCR beta clonotypes (HLA-C-restricted and CMV-specific).

A single record per CDR3 protein comes from TCRdb applying MiXCR to the reads. The sample has around 550,000 distinct CDR3 sequences, around 27% seen once; the top ten hold 13%. The V end was cut by 6 bases, the J end by 7 bases, with 13 bases between. The CDR3 covers 13 residues. Germline values: CDR1 SGHTA, CDR2 FQGTGA. A note on this clonotype: What it binds is unknown.

This TCR derives from a human donor in good health (CMV status not recorded). Some clones in this sample may be carry-over from other donors' samples. The chain uses TRBV7-3 and TRBJ2-1; D is ambiguous. Sample: PBMCs. Written as DNA, the CDR3 is TGTGCCAGCAGTTTAGAATTCGCGAATGAGCAGTTCTTC. It yields the protein CASSLEFANEQFF.